The rows below give T cell receptor beta chains drawn from one sample of a study of T-cell reconstitution after alpha-beta-depleted transplantation in children. One entry per CDR3 protein, called by TCRdb with MiXCR from the PCR reads. This repertoire shows 500,000 to 750,000 distinct CDR3 sequences, roughly 13% found once; its top ten account for about 2%. The sample was PBMCs, mostly from graft donor cells, taken 360 days after TCRalphabeta/CD19-depleted stem cell transplant. All receptors come from a male patient aged 10-17 years who had a stem cell transplant for acute myeloid leukemia, so the T cells may come from the graft donor. Both conserved end residues are part of each CDR3. The order of the fields is J gene, V gene, CDR3 length, CDR3 protein.

j_gene: TRBJ2-2; v_gene: TRBV20-1; len: 16; CDR3aa: CSARDLRDSNTGELFF
j_gene: TRBJ2-7; v_gene: TRBV5-1; len: 14; CDR3aa: CASSLGGESYEQYF
j_gene: TRBJ1-3; v_gene: TRBV9; len: 16; CDR3aa: CASSVSGTPPGNTIYF
j_gene: TRBJ2-7; v_gene: TRBV5-1; len: 15; CDR3aa: CASSRGLGGSYEQYF
j_gene: TRBJ2-7; v_gene: TRBV3-1; len: 14; CDR3aa: CASSRRRSSYEQYF
j_gene: TRBJ1-2; v_gene: TRBV20-1; len: 15; CDR3aa: CSARVFGQDNYGYTF
j_gene: TRBJ2-3; v_gene: TRBV4-3; len: 14; CDR3aa: CASSQGQGLDTQYF
j_gene: TRBJ1-5; v_gene: TRBV10-3; len: 13; CDR3aa: CAISAQGYQPQHF
j_gene: TRBJ1-5; v_gene: TRBV12-3/TRBV12-4; len: 15; CDR3aa: CASTYTGTGRQPQHF
j_gene: TRBJ2-1; v_gene: TRBV20-1; len: 14; CDR3aa: CSARTARTYNEQFF
j_gene: TRBJ2-7; v_gene: TRBV7-6; len: 13; CDR3aa: CASTSPSTPEQYF
j_gene: TRBJ2-7; v_gene: TRBV20-1; len: 16; CDR3aa: CSARGEVAFPSYEQYF
j_gene: TRBJ2-5; v_gene: TRBV5-1; len: 13; CDR3aa: CASSRWTEETQYF
j_gene: TRBJ2-1; v_gene: TRBV12-3/TRBV12-4; len: 12; CDR3aa: CATGALGNEQFF
j_gene: TRBJ2-7; v_gene: TRBV7-9; len: 15; CDR3aa: CASSLGGGRPYEQYF